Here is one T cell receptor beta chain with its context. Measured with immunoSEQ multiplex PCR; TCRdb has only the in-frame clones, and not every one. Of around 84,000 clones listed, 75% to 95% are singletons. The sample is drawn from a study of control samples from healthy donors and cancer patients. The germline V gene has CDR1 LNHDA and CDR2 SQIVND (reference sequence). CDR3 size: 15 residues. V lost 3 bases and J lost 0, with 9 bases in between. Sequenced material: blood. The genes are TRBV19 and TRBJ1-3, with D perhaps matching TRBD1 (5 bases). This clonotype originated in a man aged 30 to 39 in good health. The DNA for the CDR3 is TGTGCCAGTAGTATTGTAGGGGTCTCTGGAAACACCATATATTTT. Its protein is CASSIVGVSGNTIYF. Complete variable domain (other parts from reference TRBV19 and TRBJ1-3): DGGITQSPKYLFRKEGQNVTLSCEQNLNHDAMYWYRQDPGQGLRLIYYSQIVNDFQKGDIAEGYSVSREKKESFPLTVTSAQKNPTAFYLCASSIVGVSGNTIYFGEGSWLTVV.